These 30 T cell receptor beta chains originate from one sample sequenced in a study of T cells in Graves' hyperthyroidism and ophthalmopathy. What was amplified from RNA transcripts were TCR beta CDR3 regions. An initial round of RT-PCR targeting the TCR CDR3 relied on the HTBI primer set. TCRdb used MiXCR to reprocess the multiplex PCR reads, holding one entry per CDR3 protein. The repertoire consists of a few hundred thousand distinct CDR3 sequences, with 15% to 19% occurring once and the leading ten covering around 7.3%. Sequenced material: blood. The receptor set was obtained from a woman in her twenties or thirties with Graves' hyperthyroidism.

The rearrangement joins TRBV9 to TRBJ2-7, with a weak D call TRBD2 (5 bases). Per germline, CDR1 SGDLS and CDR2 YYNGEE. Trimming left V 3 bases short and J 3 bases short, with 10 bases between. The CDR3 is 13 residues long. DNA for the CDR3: TGTGCCAGCAGCGAGAGGGCCGACTACGAGCAGTACTTC. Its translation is CASSERADYEQYF.

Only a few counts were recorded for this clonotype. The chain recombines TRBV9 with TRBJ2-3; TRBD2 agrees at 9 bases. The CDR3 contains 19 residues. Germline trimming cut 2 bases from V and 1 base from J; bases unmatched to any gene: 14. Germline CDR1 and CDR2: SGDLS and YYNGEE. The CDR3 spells CASSVRPGEWTSGTDTQYF. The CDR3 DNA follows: TGTGCCAGCAGCGTCCGCCCTGGAGAGTGGACTAGCGGCACAGATACGCAGTATTTT.

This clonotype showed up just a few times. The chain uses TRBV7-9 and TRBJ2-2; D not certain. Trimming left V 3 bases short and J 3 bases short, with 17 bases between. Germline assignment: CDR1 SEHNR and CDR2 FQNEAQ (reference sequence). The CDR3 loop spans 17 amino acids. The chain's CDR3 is CASSLAGLQTDTGELFF. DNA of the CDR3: TGTGCCAGCAGCTTGGCCGGCCTACAAACCGACACCGGGGAGCTGTTTTTT.

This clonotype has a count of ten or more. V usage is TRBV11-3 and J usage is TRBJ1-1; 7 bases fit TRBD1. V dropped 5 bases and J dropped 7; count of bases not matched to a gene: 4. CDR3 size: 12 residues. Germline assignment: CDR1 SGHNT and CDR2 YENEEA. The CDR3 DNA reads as TGTGCCAGCAGCGCACGGACAGGTGAAGCTTTCTTT. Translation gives CASSARTGEAFF.

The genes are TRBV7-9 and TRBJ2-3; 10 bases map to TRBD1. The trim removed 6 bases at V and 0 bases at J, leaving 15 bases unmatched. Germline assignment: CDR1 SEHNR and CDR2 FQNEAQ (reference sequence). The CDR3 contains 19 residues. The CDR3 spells CASRLASRQGAFSTDTQYF. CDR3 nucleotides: TGTGCCAGCAGACTAGCCAGTCGACAGGGGGCCTTTAGCACAGATACGCAGTATTTT.

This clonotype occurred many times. The chain's CDR3 is CASSDSGSWNEQFF. DNA for the CDR3: TGTGCCAGCAGTGATAGCGGGAGTTGGAATGAGCAGTTCTTC. The chain employs TRBV2 and TRBJ2-1, with 9 bases matching TRBD2. V trimming: 3 bases; J trimming: 7 bases; junction bases outside the gene matches: 4. In germline, CDR1 is SNHLY, CDR2 FYNNEI. This CDR3 has 14 residues.

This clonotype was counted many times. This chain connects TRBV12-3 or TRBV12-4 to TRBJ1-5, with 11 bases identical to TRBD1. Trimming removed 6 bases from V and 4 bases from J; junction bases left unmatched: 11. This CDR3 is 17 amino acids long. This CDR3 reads CASRTGTGGTSNQPQHF. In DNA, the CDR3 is TGTGCCAGCAGAACCGGGACAGGGGGAACCTCGAATCAGCCCCAGCATTTT.

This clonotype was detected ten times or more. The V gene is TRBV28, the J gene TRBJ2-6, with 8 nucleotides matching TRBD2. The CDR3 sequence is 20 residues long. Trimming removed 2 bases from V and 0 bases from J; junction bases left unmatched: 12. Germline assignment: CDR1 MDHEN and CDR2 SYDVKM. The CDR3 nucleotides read TGTGCCAGCAGTTTAAGGACTAGCTGGGCCCCCAGCTCTGGGGCCAACGTCCTGACTTTC. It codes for CASSLRTSWAPSSGANVLTF.

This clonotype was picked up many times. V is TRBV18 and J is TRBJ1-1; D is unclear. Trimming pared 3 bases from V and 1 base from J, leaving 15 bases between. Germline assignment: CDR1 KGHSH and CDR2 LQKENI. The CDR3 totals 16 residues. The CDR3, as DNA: TGTGCCAGCTCACCGGAATTGGGCCCCAAGAACACTGAAGCTTTCTTT. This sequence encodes CASSPELGPKNTEAFF.

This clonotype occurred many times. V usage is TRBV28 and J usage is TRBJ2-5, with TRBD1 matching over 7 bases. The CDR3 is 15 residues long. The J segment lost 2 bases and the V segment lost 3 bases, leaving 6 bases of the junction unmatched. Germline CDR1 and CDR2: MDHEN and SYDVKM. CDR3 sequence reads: CASSFLGQLQETQYF. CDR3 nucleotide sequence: TGTGCCAGCAGTTTCTTGGGACAGCTTCAAGAGACCCAGTACTTC.

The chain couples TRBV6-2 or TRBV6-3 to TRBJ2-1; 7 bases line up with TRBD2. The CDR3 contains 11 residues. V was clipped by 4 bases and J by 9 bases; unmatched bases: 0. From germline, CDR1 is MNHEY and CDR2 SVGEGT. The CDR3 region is CASSCGSEQFF. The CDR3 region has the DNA TGTGCCAGCAGTTGCGGGAGTGAGCAGTTCTTC.

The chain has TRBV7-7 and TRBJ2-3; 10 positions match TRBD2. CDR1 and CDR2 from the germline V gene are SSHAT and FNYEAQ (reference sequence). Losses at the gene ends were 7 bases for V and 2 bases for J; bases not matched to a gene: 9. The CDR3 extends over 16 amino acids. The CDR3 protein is CASITGLAGATDTQYF. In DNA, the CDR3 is TGTGCCAGCATAACGGGCCTAGCGGGAGCCACAGATACGCAGTATTTT.

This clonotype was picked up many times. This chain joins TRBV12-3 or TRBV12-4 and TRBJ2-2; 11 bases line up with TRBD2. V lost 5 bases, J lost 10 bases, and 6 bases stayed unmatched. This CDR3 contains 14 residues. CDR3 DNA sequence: TGTGCCAGCAGTCCTAGCGGGAGGCTTGAGGAGCTGTTTTTT. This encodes CASSPSGRLEELFF.

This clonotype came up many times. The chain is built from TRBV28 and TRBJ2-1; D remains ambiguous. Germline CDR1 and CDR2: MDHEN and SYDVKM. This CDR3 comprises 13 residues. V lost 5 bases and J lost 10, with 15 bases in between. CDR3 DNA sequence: TGTGCCAGCAGTCTTATCGGGTATAGGGAGCAGTTCTTC. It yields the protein CASSLIGYREQFF.

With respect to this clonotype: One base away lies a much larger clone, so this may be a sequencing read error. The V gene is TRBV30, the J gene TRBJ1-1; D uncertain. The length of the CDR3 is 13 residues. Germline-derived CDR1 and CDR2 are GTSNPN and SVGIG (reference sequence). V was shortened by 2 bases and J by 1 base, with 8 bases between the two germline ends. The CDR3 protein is CAWSTQRNTEAFF. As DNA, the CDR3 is TGTGCCTGGAGTACGCAGAGGAACACTGAAGCTTTCTTT.

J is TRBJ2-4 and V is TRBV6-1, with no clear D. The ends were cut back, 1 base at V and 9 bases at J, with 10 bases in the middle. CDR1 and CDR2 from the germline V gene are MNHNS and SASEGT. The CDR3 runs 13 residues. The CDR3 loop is CASSEEPRIIQYF. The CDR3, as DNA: TGTGCCAGCAGTGAAGAGCCTAGGATCATTCAGTACTTC.

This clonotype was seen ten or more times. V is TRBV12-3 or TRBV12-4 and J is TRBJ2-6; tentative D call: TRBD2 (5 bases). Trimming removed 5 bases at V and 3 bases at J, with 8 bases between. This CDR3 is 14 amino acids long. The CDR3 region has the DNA TGTGCCAGCAGTCGGACTGGTGGGGCCAACGTCCTGACTTTC. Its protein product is CASSRTGGANVLTF.

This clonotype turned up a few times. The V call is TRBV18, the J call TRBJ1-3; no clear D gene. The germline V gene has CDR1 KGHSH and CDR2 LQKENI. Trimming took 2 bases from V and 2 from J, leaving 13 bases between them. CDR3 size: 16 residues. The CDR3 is CASSPNDLSPGNTIYF. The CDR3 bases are TGTGCCAGCTCACCAAATGACTTAAGTCCTGGAAACACCATATATTTT. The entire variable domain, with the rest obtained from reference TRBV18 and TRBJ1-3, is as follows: NAGVMQNPRHLVRRRGQEARLRCSPMKGHSHVYWYRQLPEEGLKFMVYLQKENIIDESGMPKERFSAEFPKEGPSILRIQQVVRGDSAAYFCASSPNDLSPGNTIYFGEGSWLTVV.

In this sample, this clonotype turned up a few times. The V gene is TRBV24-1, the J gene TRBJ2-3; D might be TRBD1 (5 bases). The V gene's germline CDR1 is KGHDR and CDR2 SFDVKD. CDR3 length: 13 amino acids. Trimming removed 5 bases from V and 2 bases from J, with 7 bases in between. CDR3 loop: CATSGGYTDTQYF. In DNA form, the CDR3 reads TGTGCCACCAGTGGGGGCTACACAGATACGCAGTATTTT.

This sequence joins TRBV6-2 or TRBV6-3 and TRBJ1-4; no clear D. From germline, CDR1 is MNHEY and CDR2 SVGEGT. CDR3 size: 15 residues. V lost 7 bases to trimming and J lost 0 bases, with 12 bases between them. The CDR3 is CASTPRMATNEKLFF. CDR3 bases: TGTGCCAGCACACCCAGGATGGCAACTAATGAAAAACTGTTTTTT.

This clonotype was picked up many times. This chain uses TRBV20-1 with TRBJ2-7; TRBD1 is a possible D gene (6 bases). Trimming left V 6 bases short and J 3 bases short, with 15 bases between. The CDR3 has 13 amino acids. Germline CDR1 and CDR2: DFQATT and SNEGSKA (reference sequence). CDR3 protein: CSAQGRQDYEQYF. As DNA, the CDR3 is TGCAGTGCCCAAGGGAGACAGGACTACGAGCAGTACTTC.

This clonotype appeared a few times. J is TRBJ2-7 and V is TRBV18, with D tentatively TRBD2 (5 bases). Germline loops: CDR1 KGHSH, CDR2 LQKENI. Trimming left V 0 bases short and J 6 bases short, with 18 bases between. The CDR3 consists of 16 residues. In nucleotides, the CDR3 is TGTGCCAGCTCACCACCGTCTAGCTCCTCCCCTGGCGAGCAGTACTTC. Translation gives CASSPPSSSSPGEQYF. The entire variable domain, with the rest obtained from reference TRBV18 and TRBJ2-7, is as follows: NAGVMQNPRHLVRRRGQEARLRCSPMKGHSHVYWYRQLPEEGLKFMVYLQKENIIDESGMPKERFSAEFPKEGPSILRIQQVVRGDSAAYFCASSPPSSSSPGEQYFGPGTRLTVT.

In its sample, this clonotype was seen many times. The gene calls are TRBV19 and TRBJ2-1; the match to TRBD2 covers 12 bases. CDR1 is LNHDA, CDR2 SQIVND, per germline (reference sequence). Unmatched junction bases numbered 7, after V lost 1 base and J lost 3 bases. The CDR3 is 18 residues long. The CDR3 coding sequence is TGTGCCAGTAGTATAGCGCGACTAGCGGGAGTAGGCTACAATGAGCAGTTCTTC. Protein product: CASSIARLAGVGYNEQFF.

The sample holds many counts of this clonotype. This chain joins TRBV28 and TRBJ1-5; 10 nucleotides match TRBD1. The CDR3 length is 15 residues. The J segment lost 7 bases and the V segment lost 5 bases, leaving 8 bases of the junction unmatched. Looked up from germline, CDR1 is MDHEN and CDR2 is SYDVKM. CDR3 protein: CASSPGQGERQPQHF. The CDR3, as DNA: TGTGCCAGCAGTCCCGGACAGGGGGAACGCCAGCCCCAGCATTTT.

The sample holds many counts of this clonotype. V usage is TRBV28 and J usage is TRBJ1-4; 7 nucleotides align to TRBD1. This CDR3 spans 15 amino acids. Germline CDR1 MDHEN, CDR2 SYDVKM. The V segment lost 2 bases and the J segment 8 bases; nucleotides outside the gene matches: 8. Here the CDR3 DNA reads TGTGCCAGCAGTTTACCGACAGGGTCCGGCGAAAAACTGTTTTTT. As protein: CASSLPTGSGEKLFF.

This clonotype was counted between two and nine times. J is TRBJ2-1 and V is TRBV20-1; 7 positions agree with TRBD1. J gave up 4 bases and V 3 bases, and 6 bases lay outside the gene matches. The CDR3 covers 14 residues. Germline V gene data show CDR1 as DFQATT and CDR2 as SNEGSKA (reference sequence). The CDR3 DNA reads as TGCAGTGCTAGCTTACAGGGGCAATACAATGAGCAGTTCTTC. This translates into CSASLQGQYNEQFF.

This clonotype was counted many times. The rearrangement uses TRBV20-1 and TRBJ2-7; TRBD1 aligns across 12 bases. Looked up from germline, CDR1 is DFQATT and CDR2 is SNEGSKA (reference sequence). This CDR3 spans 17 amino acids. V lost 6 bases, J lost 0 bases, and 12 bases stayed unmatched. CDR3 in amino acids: CSAPGTGGAGSSYEQYF. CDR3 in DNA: TGCAGTGCCCCCGGGACAGGGGGCGCCGGGAGCTCCTACGAGCAGTACTTC.

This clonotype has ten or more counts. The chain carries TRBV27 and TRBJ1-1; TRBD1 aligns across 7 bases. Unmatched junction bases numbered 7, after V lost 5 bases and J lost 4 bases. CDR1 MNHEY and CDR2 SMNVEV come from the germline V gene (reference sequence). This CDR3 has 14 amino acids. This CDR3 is CASSLLNRGTEAFF. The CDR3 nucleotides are TGTGCCAGCAGTCTCCTAAACAGGGGCACTGAAGCTTTCTTT.

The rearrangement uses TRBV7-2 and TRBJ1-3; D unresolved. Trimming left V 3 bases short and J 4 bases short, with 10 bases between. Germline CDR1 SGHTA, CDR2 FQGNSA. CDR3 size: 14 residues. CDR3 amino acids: CASSLEVTGNTIYF. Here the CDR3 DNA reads TGTGCCAGCAGCTTGGAGGTTACCGGAAACACCATATATTTT.

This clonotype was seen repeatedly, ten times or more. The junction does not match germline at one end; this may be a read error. CDR3 protein: CASSLASGRYNEQFF. The CDR3 DNA sequence: TGCGCCAGCAGCTTGGCTAGCGGGAGGTACAATGAGCAGTTCTTC. The V and J genes are TRBV7-9 and TRBJ2-1; TRBD2 aligns across 11 bases. Germline CDR1 SEHNR, CDR2 FQNEAQ (reference sequence). The CDR3 has 15 amino acids.